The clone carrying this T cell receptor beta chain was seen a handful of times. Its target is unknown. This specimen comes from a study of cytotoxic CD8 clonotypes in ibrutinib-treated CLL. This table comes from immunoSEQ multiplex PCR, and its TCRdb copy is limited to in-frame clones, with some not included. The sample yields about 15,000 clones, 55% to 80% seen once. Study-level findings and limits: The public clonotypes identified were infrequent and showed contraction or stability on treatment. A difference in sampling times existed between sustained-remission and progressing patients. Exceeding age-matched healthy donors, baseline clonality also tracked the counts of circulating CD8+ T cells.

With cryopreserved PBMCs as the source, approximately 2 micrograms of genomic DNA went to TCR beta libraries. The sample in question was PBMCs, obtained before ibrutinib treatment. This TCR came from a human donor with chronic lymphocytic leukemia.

DNA of the CDR3: TGTGCCAGCAGCTATCCGGGAGGAACCGGGGAGCTGTTTTTT. It is translated as CASSYPGGTGELFF. This sequence joins TRBV5-6 and TRBJ2-2; 7 nucleotides align to TRBD2. CDR3 length: 14 amino acids. V lost 3 bases, J lost 5 bases, and 4 bases stayed unmatched. CDR1 and CDR2 (germline): SGHDT, YYEEEE.